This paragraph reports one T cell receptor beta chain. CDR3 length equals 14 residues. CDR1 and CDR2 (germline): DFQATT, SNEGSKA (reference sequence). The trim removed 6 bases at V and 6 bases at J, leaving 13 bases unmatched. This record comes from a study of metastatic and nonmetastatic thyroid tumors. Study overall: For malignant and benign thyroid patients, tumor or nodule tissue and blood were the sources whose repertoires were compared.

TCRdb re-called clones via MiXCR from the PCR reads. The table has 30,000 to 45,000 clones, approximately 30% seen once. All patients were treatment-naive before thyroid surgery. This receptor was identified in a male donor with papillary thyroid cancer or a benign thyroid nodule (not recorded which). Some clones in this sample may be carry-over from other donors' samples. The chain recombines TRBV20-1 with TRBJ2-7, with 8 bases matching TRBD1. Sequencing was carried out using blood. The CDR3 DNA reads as TGCAGTGCAATCCGGACAGGGATCATCCGCGAGCAGTACTTC. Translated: CSAIRTGIIREQYF.